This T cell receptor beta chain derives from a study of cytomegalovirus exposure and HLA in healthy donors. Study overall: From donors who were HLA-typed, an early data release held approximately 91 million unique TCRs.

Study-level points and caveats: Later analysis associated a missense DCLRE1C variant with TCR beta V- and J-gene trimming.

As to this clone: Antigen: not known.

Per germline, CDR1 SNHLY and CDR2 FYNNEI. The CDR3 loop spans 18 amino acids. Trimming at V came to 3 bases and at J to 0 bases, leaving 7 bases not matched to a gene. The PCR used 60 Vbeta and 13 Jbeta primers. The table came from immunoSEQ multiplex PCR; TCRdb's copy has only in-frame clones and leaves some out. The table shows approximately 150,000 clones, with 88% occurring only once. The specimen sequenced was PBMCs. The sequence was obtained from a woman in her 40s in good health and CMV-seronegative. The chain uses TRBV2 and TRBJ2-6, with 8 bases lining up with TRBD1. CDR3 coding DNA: TGTGCCAGCAGTGATGCGGGACAGGTAAACTCTGGGGCCAACGTCCTGACTTTC. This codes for CASSDAGQVNSGANVLTF.